The rows below give T cell receptor beta chains drawn from one sample of a study of control samples from healthy donors and cancer patients. This table comes from immunoSEQ multiplex PCR, and its TCRdb copy is limited to in-frame clones, with some not included. The sample consists of approximately 150,000 clones, about 90% of them appearing once. The sequenced material came from PBMCs. The receptors originated from a man aged 50 or older with head and neck cancer. Each CDR3 is given without its conserved first and last residue. The D gene is left open where the match is weak.

V,D,CDR3
TRBV19,-,ASSRIADIQY
TRBV28,TRBD1,ASSPSGQGANEKLF
TRBV6-5,-,ASGSWGTQY
TRBV9,TRBD1,ASSVVPGQGELRQF
TRBV5-1,-,ASSLYGAEQF
TRBV20-1,-,SARGQDVLY
TRBV12-3/TRBV12-4,-,ASSSGVGGYT
TRBV27,-,ASSLLLRTDTQY
TRBV25-1,TRBD1,ASSEQGAVNSPLH
TRBV6-6,-,ASMKASNQPQH
TRBV28,TRBD1,ASSSGQGARNEKLF
TRBV5-1,-,ASSWPTRVLANTGELF
TRBV30,TRBD1,AWSGTGVTEAF
TRBV7-2,TRBD2,ASSLVPSGLYEQY
TRBV19,-,ASSTSVNTEAF
TRBV15,TRBD1,ATSTRDRGGSNQPQH
TRBV24-1,-,ATSDQGGPPYEQY
TRBV29-1,-,SVGLIGEQF
TRBV23-1,TRBD1,ATSLDRGRRRTEAF